Each of the 21 T cell receptor beta chains below was sequenced from the same sample in a study of cytomegalovirus exposure and HLA in healthy donors. The PCR had 60 Vbeta and 13 Jbeta primers. Produced via immunoSEQ multiplex PCR; TCRdb's table is partial and in-frame only. In the table there are 80,000 or so clones, 63% of which are singletons. Sequenced material: PBMCs. These receptors all come from a man under 40 in good health and CMV-seropositive.

This rearrangement joins TRBV27 to TRBJ2-7; 7 bases match TRBD1. Germline V gene sequence: CDR1 MNHEY, CDR2 SMNVEV (reference sequence). This CDR3 contains 14 residues. V gave up 6 bases and J gave up 0 bases; unmatched junction bases: 5. The CDR3 region has the DNA TGTGCCAGCAGCTTAGACAGGGACTCCTACGAGCAGTACTTC. This gives the protein CASSLDRDSYEQYF.

V is TRBV12-1 and J is TRBJ1-5; the DNA was not compared with TRBD1, the D call given in the table. TRBV12-1 is listed as a pseudogene. The CDR3 has 16 amino acids. The DNA for the CDR3 is TGTGCCAGCAGCTTTGAAACAGGGGCGGGCAATCAGCCCCAGCATTTT. This codes for CASSFETGAGNQPQHF.

This clone has just a few counts. The chain has TRBV6-4 and TRBJ2-1; 8 positions agree with TRBD2. The CDR3 is 13 residues long. V trimming: 3 bases; J trimming: 9 bases; junction bases outside the gene matches: 4. Per germline, CDR1 MRHNA and CDR2 SNTAGT. The CDR3 DNA reads as TGTGCCAGCAGTGAAGCGGGAGAGGGTGAGCAGTTCTTC. It specifies CASSEAGEGEQFF.

This CDR3 is CASSEVLTGTYEQYF. CDR3 nucleotides: TGTGCCAGCAGTGAAGTGCTGACAGGGACCTACGAGCAGTACTTC. V usage is TRBV6-1 and J usage is TRBJ2-7; TRBD1 matches at 7 bases. This CDR3 is 15 amino acids long. CDR1 and CDR2 from the germline V gene are MNHNS and SASEGT. Germline trimming cut 1 base from V and 2 bases from J; bases unmatched to any gene: 5.

The J gene is TRBJ1-2, the V gene TRBV4-2, with a weak D call TRBD1 (5 bases). V was trimmed by 0 bases and J by 4 bases, leaving 12 bases between them. The CDR3 is 15 residues long. Germline CDR1 LGHNA, CDR2 YNFKEQ. The CDR3 spells CASSQDIGRAYGYTF. As DNA, the CDR3 is TGTGCCAGCAGCCAAGATATTGGCAGGGCCTATGGCTACACCTTC.

This CDR3 reads CARGTGSQETQYF. The CDR3 DNA reads TGTGCCAGGGGGACAGGCTCACAAGAGACCCAGTACTTC. The chain uses TRBV5-6 and TRBJ2-5; TRBD1 matches 8 bases. CDR1 is SGHDT, CDR2 YYEEEE, per germline. The CDR3 has 13 amino acids. V dropped 8 bases and J dropped 2; count of bases not matched to a gene: 5. The full variable domain, completed using reference TRBV5-6 and TRBJ2-5, is DAGVTQSPTHLIKTRGQQVTLRCSPKSGHDTVSWYQQALGQGPQFIFQYYEEEERQRGNFPDRFSGHQFPNYSSELNVNALLLGDSALYLCARGTGSQETQYFGPGTRLLVL.

The chain combines TRBV6-5 with TRBJ2-2, with D maybe TRBD1 (6 bases). The V end lost 2 bases, the J end lost 6 bases, and 10 bases lay between the germline ends. Per germline, CDR1 MNHEY and CDR2 SVGAGI. The CDR3 runs 14 residues. The CDR3 nucleotides read TGTGCCAGCAGTTACGACTACAGGGCCGGGGAGCTGTTTTTT. Translation gives CASSYDYRAGELFF.

This clone was counted a few times. CDR3 region: CASSINGATNEKLFF. The CDR3 coding sequence is TGTGCCAGCAGTATAAACGGTGCAACTAATGAAAAACTGTTTTTT. This chain uses TRBV27 with TRBJ1-4; no reliable D call. The CDR3 contains 15 residues. Germline V gene lookup returns CDR1 MNHEY and CDR2 SMNVEV (reference sequence). The germline V and J ends were trimmed by 5 bases and 0 bases, with 10 bases remaining between them.

This clone was counted a single time. A junction end diverges from the germline sequence, so it may reflect a read error. V gene TRBV7-3 combines with J gene TRBJ1-2, with D tentatively TRBD1 (6 bases). The CDR3 spans 12 residues. The germline V gene has CDR1 SGHTA and CDR2 FQGTGA. The CDR3 DNA sequence: TGTTCCAGCAGCTTAGGGGGGGTTGGCTACACCTTC. The encoded protein is CSSSLGGVGYTF.

This chain connects TRBV10-3 to TRBJ2-5; possibly TRBD2 for D (5 bases). This CDR3 contains 14 residues. In germline, CDR1 is ENHRY, CDR2 SYGVKD. V gave up 0 bases and J gave up 4 bases, with 9 bases separating them. In DNA form, the CDR3 reads TGTGCCATCAGTGAGTCCGGGGAAGGAGAGACCCAGTACTTC. Amino acid sequence: CAISESGEGETQYF.

This clone has a handful of counts. The chain joins TRBV4-1 to TRBJ2-1; TRBD2 matches 12 bases. The V and J ends lost 1 base and 12 bases, in that order; junction bases with no gene match: 4. CDR1 is MGHRA, CDR2 YSYEKL, per germline. The CDR3 runs 14 residues. Here the CDR3 reads CASSQGLLAGGQFF. In DNA, the CDR3 is TGCGCCAGCAGCCAAGGATTACTAGCGGGGGGGCAGTTCTTC.

The chain couples TRBV19 to TRBJ2-5, with 9 bases lining up with TRBD2. Germline assignment: CDR1 LNHDA and CDR2 SQIVND (reference sequence). This CDR3 has 14 residues. J lost 3 bases, V lost 6 bases, and 5 bases had no gene match. The CDR3 region is CASRFSGGKETQYF. The CDR3 DNA reads as TGTGCCAGTAGATTTAGCGGGGGAAAAGAGACCCAGTACTTC.

The sample holds a few counts of this clone. The genes are TRBV4-3 and TRBJ1-3; 10 bases fit TRBD1. Losses at the gene ends were 1 base for V and 1 base for J; bases not matched to a gene: 4. From germline, CDR1 is LGHNA and CDR2 YSLEER. This CDR3 has 17 amino acids. CDR3 sequence: CASSQGTGGWSGNTIYF. CDR3 bases: TGCGCCAGCAGCCAAGGGACAGGGGGTTGGTCTGGAAACACCATATATTTT.

The chain carries TRBV9 and TRBJ1-1; maybe TRBD1 (5 bases). The V and J ends lost 1 base and 4 bases respectively, with 11 bases between them. The CDR3 has 14 residues. The germline V gene encodes CDR1 SGDLS and CDR2 YYNGEE. The DNA for the CDR3 is TGTGCCAGCAGCGTAAGGCCCGGGGGCACTGAAGCTTTCTTT. Its protein product is CASSVRPGGTEAFF.

With respect to this clone: Other DNA sequences of this sample code for an identical CDR3. The V gene is TRBV29-1, the J gene TRBJ1-4; D call uncertain. From germline, CDR1 is SQVTM and CDR2 ANQGSEA. V lost 2 bases, J lost 6 bases, and 10 bases lay in between. The CDR3 is 13 amino acids. As DNA, the CDR3 is TGCAGCGTTGAATTAGGGAGTGATGAAAAACTGTTTTTT. It codes for CSVELGSDEKLFF.

This clone appeared a few times. The junction does not match germline at one end; this may be a read error. The chain combines TRBV29-1 with TRBJ2-5, with D unresolved. Germline lookup yields CDR1 SQVTM and CDR2 ANQGSEA. The CDR3 has 9 amino acids. The CDR3 DNA reads TGCAGCGTCGAAGAGACCCAGTACTTC. Its translation is CSVEETQYF.

The rearrangement uses TRBV11-3 and TRBJ2-5; TRBD2 might be the D (5 bases). The CDR3 is 16 amino acids. Germline V gene data show CDR1 as SGHNT and CDR2 as YENEEA. The V end was cut by 3 bases, the J end by 0 bases, with 14 bases between. CDR3 coding DNA: TGTGCCAGCAGCTTCGTCAGCGGCTCAAACCAAGAGACCCAGTACTTC. This gives the protein CASSFVSGSNQETQYF.

The chain links TRBV7-3 to TRBJ1-6; D is unclear. The CDR3 runs 14 residues. V lost 4 bases and J 8 bases, leaving 12 bases between the germline ends. Germline-derived CDR1 and CDR2 are SGHTA and FQGTGA. As DNA, the CDR3 is TGTGCCAGCAGCTATGGCAGGTCGGATTCACCCCTCCACTTT. It encodes CASSYGRSDSPLHF.

The CDR3 sequence is CASSVDRGRYGYTF. In DNA, the CDR3 is TGTGCCAGCAGCGTAGACAGGGGTCGGTATGGCTACACCTTC. The chain links TRBV9 to TRBJ1-2, with TRBD1 matching over 7 bases. The V gene end was trimmed by 0 bases and the J gene end by 5 bases; junction bases not matched to a gene: 4. Germline V gives CDR1 SGDLS, CDR2 YYNGEE. This CDR3 is built from 14 residues. The whole variable domain, remainder taken from reference TRBV9 and TRBJ1-2, is DSGVTQTPKHLITATGQRVTLRCSPRSGDLSVYWYQQSLDQGLQFLIQYYNGEERAKGNILERFSAQQFPDLHSELNLSSLELGDSALYFCASSVDRGRYGYTFGSGTRLTVV.

This chain uses TRBV28 with TRBJ1-1; D unclear. The ends were cut back, 3 bases at V and 4 bases at J, with 9 bases in the middle. The CDR3 is made up of 13 amino acids. Germline V gene data show CDR1 as MDHEN and CDR2 as SYDVKM. The CDR3 nucleotides are TGTGCCAGCAGTTTGCGGCCGGCCACTGAAGCTTTCTTT. As protein: CASSLRPATEAFF.

J is TRBJ2-5 and V is TRBV7-3; D perhaps matches TRBD2 (6 bases). Per germline, CDR1 SGHTA and CDR2 FQGTGA. The CDR3 length is 13 residues. The V gene lost 5 bases and the J gene lost 4 bases, with 11 bases spanning the gap. The CDR3 sequence: CASSPGVGETQYF. CDR3 sequence (DNA): TGTGCCAGCAGCCCGGGGGTGGGAGAGACCCAGTACTTC.